These T cell receptor beta chains were read from a single sample in a study of PD-1 blockade in classical Hodgkin lymphoma. Only in-frame clones appear in the TCRdb table, and some are missing; sequencing was by immunoSEQ multiplex PCR. This table holds some 96,000 clones, roughly 90% found once. This sample comprised peripheral blood mononuclear cells (PBMCs), obtained at baseline. The receptors shown here come from a human donor with classical Hodgkin lymphoma. CDR3s include the opening cysteine and the closing phenylalanine or tryptophan. D genes are given only for firm matches. Rows may omit the clone size; those that give it use once, few, many or a size class.

j_call clone_size d_call v_call cdr3_aa cdr3_nt
TRBJ1-1 NA TRBD1 TRBV5-5 CASSVLQGKNTEAFF TGTGCCAGCAGCGTCTTACAGGGGAAGAACACTGAAGCTTTCTTT
TRBJ2-2 NA NA TRBV2 CASSGTVPGELFF TGTGCCAGCAGTGGGACAGTCCCCGGGGAGCTGTTTTTT
TRBJ1-5 once NA TRBV4-2 CASSQESGELVAQHF TGTGCCAGCAGCCAAGAGTCAGGGGAGTTGGTGGCCCAGCATTTT
TRBJ2-2 NA TRBD1 TRBV7-9 CASSPLTGALNTGELFF TGTGCCAGCAGCCCATTAACAGGGGCCCTGAACACCGGGGAGCTGTTTTTT
TRBJ1-5 NA NA TRBV6-4 CASSQGGGQPQHF TGTGCCAGCAGTCAGGGTGGGGGTCAGCCCCAGCATTTT
TRBJ2-1 NA TRBD2 TRBV18 CASSTGLAGARNEQFF TGTGCCAGCTCAACGGGACTAGCGGGAGCCCGCAATGAGCAGTTCTTC
TRBJ1-5 NA NA TRBV5-5 CASSLAGVIQPQHF TGTGCCAGCAGCTTGGCGGGGGTGATTCAGCCCCAGCATTTT
TRBJ2-7 NA NA TRBV27 CASSPPGGRNEQYF TGTGCCAGCAGTCCCCCCGGGGGGCGTAACGAGCAGTACTTC
TRBJ2-7 NA TRBD1 TRBV27 CASSLGSQGPTYEQYF TGTGCCAGCAGTTTAGGGTCACAGGGGCCCACCTACGAGCAGTACTTC
TRBJ2-1 NA NA TRBV12-5 CASGLVKSGHYNEQFF TGTGCTAGTGGTTTGGTAAAAAGCGGGCACTACAATGAGCAGTTCTTC
TRBJ2-2 NA TRBD2 TRBV19 CASSIVRGAGELFF TGTGCCAGTAGTATAGTTCGGGGGGCCGGGGAGCTGTTTTTT
TRBJ2-1 NA NA TRBV6-6 CASSLRLSSYNEQFF TGTGCCAGCAGTCTTCGACTCAGCTCCTACAATGAGCAGTTCTTC
TRBJ2-5 once TRBD1 TRBV30 CAFGVRDRGRETQYF TGTGCCTTCGGGGTCCGGGACAGGGGGCGAGAGACCCAGTACTTC
TRBJ1-1 NA NA TRBV5-1 CASSLADEIAFF TGCGCCAGCAGCTTGGCCGATGAAATAGCTTTCTTT
TRBJ2-7 NA TRBD1 TRBV28 CASSLRGLATGSHEQYF TGTGCCAGCAGTTTAAGGGGGCTGGCCACGGGGAGCCACGAGCAGTACTTC
TRBJ2-1 NA NA TRBV5-8 CASSLGTYFYNEQFF TGTGCCAGCAGCTTGGGGACCTACTTCTACAATGAGCAGTTCTTC
TRBJ2-1 NA NA TRBV12-5 CASGLVTTGVNNEQFF TGTGCTAGTGGTTTGGTAACAACGGGCGTAAACAATGAGCAGTTCTTC
TRBJ2-7 NA NA TRBV14 CASSQDYGPPYEQYF TGTGCCAGCAGCCAAGACTACGGTCCTCCCTACGAGCAGTACTTC
TRBJ1-2 once NA TRBV7-9 CASSREGGIDGYTF TGTGCCAGCAGCCGCGAGGGGGGAATCGATGGCTACACCTTC
TRBJ1-4 NA NA TRBV18 CASSPFGQAQEKLFF TGTGCCAGCTCACCCTTCGGCCAGGCTCAAGAAAAACTGTTTTTT
TRBJ1-3 NA NA TRBV10-3 CAIRGSSGNTIYF TGTGCCATCAGGGGAAGCTCTGGAAACACCATATATTTT
TRBJ1-5 NA NA TRBV28 CASRSNQPQHF TGTGCCAGCAGGTCAAATCAGCCCCAGCATTTT
TRBJ2-1 once NA TRBV6-5 CASSWSIYNEQFF TGTGCCAGCAGTTGGTCAATCTACAATGAGCAGTTCTTC
TRBJ2-3 NA TRBD2 TRBV2 CASAPGLDSDTQYF TGTGCCAGCGCCCCGGGACTAGACTCAGATACGCAGTATTTT
TRBJ2-7 NA NA TRBV29-1 CSVVEDGPYEQYF TGCAGCGTTGTGGAGGACGGTCCCTACGAGCAGTACTTC
TRBJ2-7 NA TRBD2 TRBV4-1 CASSLSGTRENEQYF TGCGCCAGCAGTCTATCCGGGACTAGAGAGAACGAGCAGTACTTC
TRBJ2-2 NA NA TRBV6-4 CASSPRDSRGNTGELFF TGTGCCAGCAGTCCCCGGGACTCCAGGGGGAACACCGGGGAGCTGTTTTTT
TRBJ2-3 NA NA TRBV6-6 CASSYSKGPTDTQYF TGTGCCAGCAGTTACTCGAAGGGACCCACAGATACGCAGTATTTT
TRBJ1-1 NA NA TRBV30 CASRRAEFTEAFF TGTGCCTCGCGGAGGGCTGAGTTTACTGAAGCTTTCTTT
TRBJ2-7 NA NA TRBV27 CASKSSKPLYEQYF TGTGCCAGCAAGAGCTCCAAACCCTTATACGAGCAGTACTTC
TRBJ2-7 NA TRBD2 TRBV5-1 CASRLSGNGREQYF TGCGCCAGCAGACTTAGCGGGAACGGGCGCGAGCAGTACTTC
TRBJ2-7 NA NA TRBV6-5 CASSFSGLAYSYEQYF TGTGCCAGCAGTTTTTCGGGGCTAGCTTACTCCTACGAGCAGTACTTC
TRBJ1-2 NA TRBD1 TRBV6-5 CASSYSRTGGTYGYTF TGTGCCAGCAGTTACTCGAGGACAGGGGGCACCTATGGCTACACCTTC
TRBJ1-3 NA NA TRBV10-2 CASSEQGTGNTIYF TGCGCCAGCAGTGAGCAGGGAACTGGAAACACCATATATTTT
TRBJ2-2 NA TRBD1 TRBV4-1 CASSHNPRGTDWSGELFF TGCGCCAGCAGCCACAATCCCAGGGGGACCGATTGGTCCGGGGAGCTGTTTTTT
TRBJ1-1 NA TRBD1 TRBV18 CASSPLPPQGTNEAFF TGTGCCAGCTCACCACTCCCCCCACAGGGGACTAATGAAGCTTTCTTT
TRBJ2-7 NA NA TRBV9 CASSVEGQGYEQYF TGTGCCAGCAGCGTAGAAGGCCAGGGGTACGAGCAGTACTTC
TRBJ1-1 NA NA TRBV28 CATSGPPEAFF TGTGCCACCAGCGGTCCCCCTGAAGCTTTCTTT
TRBJ2-5 NA TRBD2 TRBV28 CASSFLSGLEETQYF TGTGCCAGCAGCTTCCTATCGGGACTAGAAGAGACCCAGTACTTC
TRBJ2-1 NA NA TRBV18 CASSNGAGANNEQFF TGTGCCAGCTCAAACGGGGCGGGGGCCAACAATGAGCAGTTCTTC
TRBJ1-1 few NA TRBV10-3 CAISGPGGTEAFF TGTGCCATCAGTGGCCCTGGGGGCACTGAAGCTTTCTTT
TRBJ2-1 once NA TRBV7-9 CASSRTTVRDNEQFF TGTGCCAGCAGCCGAACTACTGTCCGCGACAATGAGCAGTTCTTC
TRBJ2-7 NA TRBD2 TRBV19 CATSPSPLAGGRDEQYF TGTGCCACCTCCCCTTCCCCATTAGCGGGAGGGCGAGACGAGCAGTACTTC
TRBJ2-5 NA TRBD1 TRBV9 CASSPPVGQGETQYF TGTGCCAGCAGCCCCCCTGTCGGACAGGGAGAGACCCAGTACTTC
TRBJ2-7 NA NA TRBV7-8 CASSQTTYEQYF TGTGCCAGCAGTCAAACCACATACGAGCAGTACTTC
TRBJ2-3 NA TRBD2 TRBV7-2 CASSFGLAGGTDTQYF TGTGCCAGCAGCTTCGGACTAGCGGGGGGCACAGATACGCAGTATTTT
TRBJ2-1 NA NA TRBV18 CASSPRPIQGGEQFF TGTGCCAGCTCACCACGACCGATACAGGGAGGTGAGCAGTTCTTC
TRBJ1-2 NA TRBD1 TRBV5-4 CASSPWEGAIYGYTF TGTGCCAGCAGCCCCTGGGAGGGGGCGATCTATGGCTACACCTTC
TRBJ2-7 NA NA TRBV6-1 CASSEVRSYEQYF TGTGCCAGCAGTGAAGTTCGGAGCTACGAGCAGTACTTC
TRBJ1-2 NA NA TRBV4-1 CASSQDRGGTYGYTF TGCGCCAGCAGCCAAGATCGGGGGGGGACCTATGGCTACACCTTC
TRBJ1-2 NA NA TRBV6-4 CASPDYGYTF TGTGCCAGCCCCGACTATGGCTACACCTTC